This T cell receptor beta chain was identified during a study of T cell responses to AZD1222 COVID-19 vaccine. Overall study: Second-dose timings of about 4 or about 12 weeks were pooled.

Clones were read by immunoSEQ multiplex PCR, and TCRdb kept only the in-frame ones, dropping some. Among 110,000 to 150,000 clones listed, around 88% were seen once. The CDR3 totals 14 residues. Germline lookup yields CDR1 MNHEY and CDR2 SVGEGT. Trimming pared 2 bases from V and 8 bases from J, leaving 13 bases between. Sequenced material: peripheral blood, taken on day 0 of AZD1222 vaccination. This chain uses TRBV6-2 or TRBV6-3 with TRBJ1-5; D is uncertain. The sequence was obtained from an adult in good health. The CDR3 DNA reads as TGTGCCAGCAGTTACGGCGGCGCGGGAAAGCCCCAGCATTTT. Protein product: CASSYGGAGKPQHF.